This T cell receptor (beta chain) was observed in a study of blood T cells in healthy people across ages. For the second PCR, which ran for about 6 to 11 cycles, a sample-barcoded 5' primer and a J-beta primer mix were used. Sequencing of every sample gave 2.5 million or more CDR3-containing paired-end reads. TCRdb reprocessed the 5' RACE reads with MiXCR, giving one entry per CDR3 protein. The table has around 1,000,000 distinct CDR3 sequences, roughly two fifths seen once; the top ten hold around 13%. Healthy individuals of Caucasian origin from Russia, aged about 6 to 95, served as donors. In germline, CDR1 is SGHTA, CDR2 FQGNSA. This CDR3 contains 15 residues. With 0 bases removed from V and 4 bases from J, the gap between germline ends came to 11 bases. Whole-study findings and limits: Among T cells, TCR beta diversity per million cells dropped roughly linearly as age rose.

A remark on this clonotype: Its antigen is unidentified.

The chain joins TRBV7-2 to TRBJ2-3; TRBD2 might be the D (5 bases). Sequencing was performed on blood. This sequence was found in a man aged 18 to 30 in good health. The CDR3 DNA follows: TGTGCCAGCAGCTTAGCGTCCGCCGGGGCAGATACGCAGTATTTT. Translating it yields CASSLASAGADTQYF.